This TCR beta chain is from a study of sequential checkpoint blockade in melanoma. Study background: Arm A got nivolumab then ipilimumab; arm B the reverse, 1:1. After both sequences, patients received maintenance nivolumab.

Germline CDR1 reads SGHRS; CDR2 reads YFSETQ. The CDR3 consists of 15 residues. Repertoires were generated with immunoSEQ multiplex PCR, while TCRdb's copy carries only in-frame clones and drops some. The sample shows fewer than 45,000 clones, around 86% of them seen only once. This clone was seen a single time. One end of the junction fails to match germline, which may point to a read error. Described treatment: randomized to nivolumab then ipilimumab (arm A) or the reverse (arm B). Sorted cells were live CD3+CD8+, lacking CD19 and CD56, from PBMCs. The sequence was collected from a human donor with melanoma. The V gene is TRBV5-1, the J gene TRBJ2-1, with 7 bases lining up with TRBD1. Sequences were derived from CD8+ T cells sorted from blood (inferred from file names), sampled from a patient given nivolumab and ipilimumab in sequence. The CDR3 nucleotides read TGCGCCAGCAGCTTGGGACAGGGATCCTTCAATGAGCAGTTCTTC. Its translation is CASSLGQGSFNEQFF.